The clone carrying this TCR beta chain has a count of ten or more. The antigen remains unidentified. CDR1 is SGHVS, CDR2 FQNEAQ, per germline. V dropped 1 base and J dropped 1; count of bases not matched to a gene: 0. This CDR3 is built from 14 residues. The source of the sample is a study of shared clonotypes between healthy human individuals. Study-level results: Donor clonotype sharing was expected to depend on sequencing depth.

On sorted subsets, replicate PCRs used about 200 ng DNA, or some 27,000 T cell genomes. Only in-frame clones appear in the TCRdb table, and some are missing; sequencing was by immunoSEQ multiplex PCR. The table has 980,000 or so clones, over 75% seen once. This sequence originates from a man between 18 and 29 years old in good health. The chain combines TRBV7-8 with TRBJ2-5; 7 positions match TRBD2. Sequencing was performed on memory CD4+ T cells sorted from blood. Noted subset: CD45RA-negative fraction. The CDR3 loop is CASSLGTSQETQYF. CDR3 DNA sequence: TGTGCCAGCAGCTTAGGGACTAGCCAAGAGACCCAGTACTTC.